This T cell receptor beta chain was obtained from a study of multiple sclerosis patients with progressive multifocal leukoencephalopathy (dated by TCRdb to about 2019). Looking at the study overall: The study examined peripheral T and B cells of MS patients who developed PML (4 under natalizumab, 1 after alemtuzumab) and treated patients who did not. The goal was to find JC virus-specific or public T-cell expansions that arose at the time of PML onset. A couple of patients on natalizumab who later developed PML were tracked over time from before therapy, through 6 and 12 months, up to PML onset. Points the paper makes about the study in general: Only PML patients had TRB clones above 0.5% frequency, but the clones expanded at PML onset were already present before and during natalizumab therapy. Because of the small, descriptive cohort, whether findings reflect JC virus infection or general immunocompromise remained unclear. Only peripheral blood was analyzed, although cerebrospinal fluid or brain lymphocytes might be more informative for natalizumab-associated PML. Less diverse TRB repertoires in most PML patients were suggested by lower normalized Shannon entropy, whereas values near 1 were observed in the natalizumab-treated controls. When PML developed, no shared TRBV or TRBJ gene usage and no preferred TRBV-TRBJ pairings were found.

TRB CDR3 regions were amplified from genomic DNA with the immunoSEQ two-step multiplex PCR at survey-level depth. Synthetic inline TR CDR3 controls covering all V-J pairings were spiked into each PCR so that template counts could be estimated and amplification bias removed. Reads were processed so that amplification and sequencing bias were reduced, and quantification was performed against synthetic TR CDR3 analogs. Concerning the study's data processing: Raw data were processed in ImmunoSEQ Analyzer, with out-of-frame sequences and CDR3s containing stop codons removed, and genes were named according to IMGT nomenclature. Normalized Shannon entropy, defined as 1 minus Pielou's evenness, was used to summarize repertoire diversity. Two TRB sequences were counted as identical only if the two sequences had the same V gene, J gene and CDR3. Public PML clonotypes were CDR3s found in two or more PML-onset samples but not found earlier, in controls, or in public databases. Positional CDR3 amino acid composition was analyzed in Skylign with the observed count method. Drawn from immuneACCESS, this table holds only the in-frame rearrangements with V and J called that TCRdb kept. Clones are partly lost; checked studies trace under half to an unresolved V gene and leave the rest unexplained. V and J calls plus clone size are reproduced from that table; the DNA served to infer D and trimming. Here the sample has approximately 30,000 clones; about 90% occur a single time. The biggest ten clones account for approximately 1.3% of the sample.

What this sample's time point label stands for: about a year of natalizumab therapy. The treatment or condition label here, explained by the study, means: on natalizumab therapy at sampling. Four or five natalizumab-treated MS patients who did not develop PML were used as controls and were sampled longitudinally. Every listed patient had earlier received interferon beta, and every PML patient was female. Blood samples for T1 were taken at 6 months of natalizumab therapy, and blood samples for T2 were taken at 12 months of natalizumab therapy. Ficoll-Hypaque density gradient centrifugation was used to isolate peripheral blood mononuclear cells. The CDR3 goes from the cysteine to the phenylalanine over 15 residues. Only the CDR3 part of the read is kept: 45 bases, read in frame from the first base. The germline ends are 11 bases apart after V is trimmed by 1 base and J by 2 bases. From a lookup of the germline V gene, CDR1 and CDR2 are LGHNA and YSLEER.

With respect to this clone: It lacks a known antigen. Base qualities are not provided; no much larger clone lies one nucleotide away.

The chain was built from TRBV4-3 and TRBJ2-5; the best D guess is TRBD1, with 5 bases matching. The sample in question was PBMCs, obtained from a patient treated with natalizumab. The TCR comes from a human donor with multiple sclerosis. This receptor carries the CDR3 CASSQGRQLQETQYF. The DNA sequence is TGCGCCAGCAGCCAAGGAAGACAGCTACAAGAGACCCAGTACTTC.